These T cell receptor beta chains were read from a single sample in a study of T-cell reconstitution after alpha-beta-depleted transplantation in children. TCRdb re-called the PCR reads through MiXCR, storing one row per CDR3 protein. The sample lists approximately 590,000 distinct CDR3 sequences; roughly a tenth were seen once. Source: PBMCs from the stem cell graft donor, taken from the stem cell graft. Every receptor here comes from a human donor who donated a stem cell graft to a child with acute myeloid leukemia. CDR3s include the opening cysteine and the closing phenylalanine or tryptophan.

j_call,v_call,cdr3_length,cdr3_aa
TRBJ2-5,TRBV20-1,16,CSARDRLVLHQETQYF
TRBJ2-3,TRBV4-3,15,CASSHGRGGTDTQYF
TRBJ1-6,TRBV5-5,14,CASSQGSYNSPLHF
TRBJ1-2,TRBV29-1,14,CSVEPPGQAYGYTF
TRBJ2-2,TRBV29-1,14,CSVVQGENTGELFF
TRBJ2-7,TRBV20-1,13,CSALGPLIREQYF
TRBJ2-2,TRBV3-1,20,CASSLRLAGGERFSTGELFF
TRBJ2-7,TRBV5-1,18,CASSPGGSGAVRSNEQYF
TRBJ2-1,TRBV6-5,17,CASSYGASGRMDNEQFF
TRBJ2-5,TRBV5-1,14,CASSSPQGTETQYF
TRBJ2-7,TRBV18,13,CASSPPSGYEQYF
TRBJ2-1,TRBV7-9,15,CASSPGTSIYNEQFF
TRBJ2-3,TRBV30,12,CAWSVAADTQYF
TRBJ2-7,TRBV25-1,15,CASSDTGVRSYEQYF
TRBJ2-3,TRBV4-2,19,CASSHAPIGGAIVADTQYF
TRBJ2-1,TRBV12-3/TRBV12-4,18,CASSPSTQLAGAGNEQFF
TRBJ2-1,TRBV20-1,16,CSARGPGKGALHEQFF
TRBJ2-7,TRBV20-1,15,CSAPLGSERIYEQYF
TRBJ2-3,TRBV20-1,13,CSAPTVSTDTQYF
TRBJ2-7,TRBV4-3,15,CASSQERGGPYEQYF
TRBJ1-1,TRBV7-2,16,CASSFAMTGYNTEAFF
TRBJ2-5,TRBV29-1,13,CSTTGTNQETQYF
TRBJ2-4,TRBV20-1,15,CSAPLDRGHRNIQYF
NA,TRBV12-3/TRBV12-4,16,CASSPTAGSAKNIQFF
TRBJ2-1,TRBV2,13,CASSVLPLNEQFF
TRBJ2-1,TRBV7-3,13,CASSFQVGNEQFF
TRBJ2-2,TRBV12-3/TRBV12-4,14,CASRTSGDAGELFF
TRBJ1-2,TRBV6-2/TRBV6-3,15,CASSYSGTSSYGYTF
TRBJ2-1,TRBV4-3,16,CASSQDPRSSYNEQFF
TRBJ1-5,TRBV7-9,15,CASSLGTGENQPQHF
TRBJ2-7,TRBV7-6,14,CASSLLATADEQYF
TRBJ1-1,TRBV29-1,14,CSVEAATGVGEAFF
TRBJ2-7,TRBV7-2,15,CASSLEQGSSYEQYF
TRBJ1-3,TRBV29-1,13,CSVGGLGGNTIYF
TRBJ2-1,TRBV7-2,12,CASSPVNNEQFF
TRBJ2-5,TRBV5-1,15,CASSLAGSYQETQYF
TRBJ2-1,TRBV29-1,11,CSVELAGGWLF
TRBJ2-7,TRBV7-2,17,CASSLIAGGVNTYEQYF
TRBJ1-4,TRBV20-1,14,CSARAGTGVEKLFF
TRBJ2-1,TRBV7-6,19,CASSSLPLILAGGPNEQFF
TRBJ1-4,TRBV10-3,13,CASHRDSREKLFF
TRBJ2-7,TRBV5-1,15,CASSVGTGISYEQYF
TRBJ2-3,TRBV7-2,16,CASSLLAGTSTDTQYF
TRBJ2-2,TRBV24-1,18,CATSDPLPGLVQHGELFF
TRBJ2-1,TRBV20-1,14,CGAHSGRGDNEQFF
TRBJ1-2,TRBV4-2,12,CASSQENYGYTF
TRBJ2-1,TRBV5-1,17,CASSPGGLAGGRNEQFF
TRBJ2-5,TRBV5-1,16,CASSLESSGSSKTQYF
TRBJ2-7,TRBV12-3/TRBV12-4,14,CASRPSSGRYEQYF
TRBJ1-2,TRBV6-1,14,CASSRTGGNYGYTF
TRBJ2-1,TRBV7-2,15,CASSPMREATNEQFF